This T cell receptor beta chain came from a study of molecular identifiers for immune sequencing clone quantification. From the PCR reads, TCRdb called clonotypes with MiXCR, one entry per CDR3 protein. The sample lists about half a million distinct CDR3 sequences; 20% to 25% were seen once. CDR3 size: 15 residues. J lost 5 bases, V lost 4 bases, and 9 bases had no gene match. Germline values: CDR1 SGHDN, CDR2 FVKESK. This chain links TRBV14 with TRBJ2-5; 8 nucleotides align to TRBD1. The specimen sequenced was naive CD8+ T cells from blood, with Jurkat cell RNA spiked in. The subset here: FACS-sorted CD8+CD4-CCR7+CD45RA+ naive T cells. The clonotype comes from a human donor in good health. Some libraries in this study had Jurkat cell RNA spiked in. The CDR3 reads CASSPYAGGGETQYF. CDR3 nucleotide sequence: TGTGCCAGCAGCCCCTATGCAGGGGGCGGCGAGACCCAGTACTTC. Full variable domain (outside the CDR3, taken from reference TRBV14 and TRBJ2-5): EAGVTQFPSHSVIEKGQTVTLRCDPISGHDNLYWYRRVMGKEIKFLLHFVKESKQDESGMPNNRFLAERTGGTYSTLKVQPAELEDSGVYFCASSPYAGGGETQYFGPGTRLLVL.